The source of this T cell receptor beta chain is a study of identical twins. The study's findings and limits: Insertion counts were lower in abundant cord blood beta clonotypes, a trend that memory repertoires did not show.

TCRdb reprocessed the 5' RACE reads via MiXCR and lists one record per CDR3 protein. The top ten hold about 0.27% of the sample, which has 1.5 million or so distinct CDR3 sequences, around 33% seen once. The CDR3 has 16 amino acids. The V and J ends lost 5 bases and 3 bases respectively, with 18 bases between them. In germline, CDR1 is SGHAT, CDR2 FQNNGV. Worth noting for this clonotype: The antigen is not known.

V is TRBV11-2 and J is TRBJ2-3; D assignment may be TRBD1 or TRBD2 (5 bases each). Sequencing was carried out using cord blood. The sequence derives from a newborn girl in good health. The CDR3 DNA follows: TGTGCCAGCAGCCACGTTCCGGGACCCAGAACAGATACGCAGTATTTT. Encoded protein: CASSHVPGPRTDTQYF. Full variable domain (rest looked up from reference TRBV11-2 and TRBJ2-3): EAGVAQSPRYKIIEKRQSVAFWCNPISGHATLYWYQQILGQGPKLLIQFQNNGVVDDSQLPKDRFSAERLKGVDSTLKIQPAKLEDSAVYLCASSHVPGPRTDTQYFGPGTRLTVL.